The rows below give T cell receptor beta chains drawn from one sample of a study of HIV-infected children after antiretroviral therapy interruption. TCRdb fed the 3' RACE reads into MiXCR, producing one record per CDR3 protein. Of about 86,000 distinct CDR3 sequences in the sample, roughly 6.7% were seen once. The source material was CD45RA+ CD4+ T cells from PBMCs, pooled from several time points, sampled from a donor given antiretroviral therapy, either interrupted or continuous. The origin of the receptors is a pool of human donors with HIV. Both conserved end residues are part of each CDR3. A D gene is named only where the DNA matches it firmly. Some rows mark clone size as missing; the rest say once, few, many or name a class of expanded clone.

TRBV9	-	many	TRBJ2-3	TGTGCCAGCAGCGTAGGGGTTGGTGGTTATAGCACAGATACGCAGTATTTT	CASSVGVGGYSTDTQYF
TRBV5-1	-	many	TRBJ1-6	TGCGCCAGCAAATCGCCCTCCTATAATTCACCCCTCCACTTT	CASKSPSYNSPLHF
TRBV6-5	-	many	TRBJ1-1	TGTGCCAGCAGACAGGGAAGGAACACTGAAGCTTTCTTT	CASRQGRNTEAFF
TRBV7-8	TRBD2	many	TRBJ2-7	TGTGCCAGCACCCCGCGGGGGGCAAGGAGCTCCTACGAGCAGTACTTC	CASTPRGARSSYEQYF
TRBV5-1	-	few	TRBJ1-1	TGCGCCAGCAGCTCACAGGGTCGAAACACTGAAGCTTTCTTT	CASSSQGRNTEAFF
TRBV5-1	-	many	TRBJ1-3	TGCGCCAGCAGCTTGGCCGGAACCTACTCTGGAAACACCATATATTTT	CASSLAGTYSGNTIYF
TRBV24-1	TRBD1	-	TRBJ1-2	TGTGCCAGTAGTGACACAGGGGGGGACTCCGACTACACCTTC	CASSDTGGDSDYTF
TRBV25-1	-	many	TRBJ2-1	TGTGCCAGCAGTGTCCGATTGGAGGACAGACGGCAGTTCTTC	CASSVRLEDRRQFF
TRBV5-1	-	many	TRBJ2-1	TGCGCCACCGGGGAGGATTACAATGAGCAGTTCTTC	CATGEDYNEQFF
TRBV7-9	-	many	TRBJ2-1	TGTGCCAGCAGCTCCCGCACTCGGGACTTCAACAATGAGCAGTTCTTC	CASSSRTRDFNNEQFF
TRBV2	-	many	TRBJ1-5	TGTGCCAGCAGTGTGGTGTCGGACAATCAGCCCCAGCATTTT	CASSVVSDNQPQHF
TRBV30	TRBD1	many	TRBJ2-7	TGTGCCTACGCCGGGACAGGAGCCTACGAGCAGTACTTC	CAYAGTGAYEQYF
TRBV28	-	many	TRBJ2-1	TGTGCCAGCAGTCCCTTGGGTAGATCCCATTTTAATGAGCAGTTCTTC	CASSPLGRSHFNEQFF